The 2 T cell receptor beta chains below were found in one sample sequenced in a study of CD8+ T cells in alopecia areata. As the sequencing template, cDNA was produced by extracting RNA and reverse transcribing it. Assay used: immunoSEQ multiplex PCR; TCRdb lists only in-frame clones, some missing. This table has about 150,000 clones, 40% to 65% appearing once. This material consisted of CD8+ T cells sorted from blood, taken at week 0. These receptors all stem from a human donor with alopecia areata.

The chain links TRBV11-2 to TRBJ1-2; weak D call: TRBD1 (5 bases). V lost 2 bases, J lost 5 bases, and 12 bases lay in between. CDR1 SGHAT and CDR2 FQNNGV come from the germline V gene. The CDR3 has 14 amino acids. This CDR3 reads CASSLWGQEYGYTF. CDR3 DNA sequence: TGTGCCAGCAGCTTATGGGGCCAGGAATATGGCTACACCTTC.

This clone was observed a few times. V and J are TRBV28 and TRBJ2-1; 9 bases map to TRBD1. This CDR3 has 15 residues. Per germline, CDR1 MDHEN and CDR2 SYDVKM. V dropped 6 bases and J dropped 5; count of bases not matched to a gene: 8. The CDR3 DNA sequence: TGTGCCAGCAGCTATGGGACAGGGTACAACAATGAGCAGTTCTTC. Translation: CASSYGTGYNNEQFF.